This entry lists 11 T cell receptor beta chains sequenced from one sample in a study of blood T cell repertoires in COVID-19 (dated by TCRdb to 2018 to 2021). The library was made by the immunoSEQ multiplex PCR assay. TCRdb obtained this table from immuneACCESS and retained in-frame rearrangements with V and J assigned. These tables miss some clones; where compared with another copy, unresolved V genes account for less than half of the shortfall, and the remainder is unexplained. Present in this sample are 100,000 to 150,000 clones, around 83% of which were seen just once. About 3.3% of the sample lies in the top ten. Sequencing was carried out using peripheral blood. The receptors stem from an elderly woman with COVID-19, enrolled during active disease.

The chain employs TRBV7-3 and TRBJ2-2, with 10 bases fitting TRBD2. The CDR3 runs 16 residues. Losses at the gene ends were 1 base for V and 4 bases for J; bases not matched to a gene: 3. Germline CDR1 is SGHTA and CDR2 is FQGTGA. Written as DNA, the CDR3 is TGTGCCAGCAGCTTAATCACTAGCGGGGTCACCGGGGAGCTGTTTTTT. Translating it yields CASSLITSGVTGELFF.

The rearrangement joins TRBV25-1 to TRBJ2-1; 8 bases map to TRBD2. The germline gives CDR1 MGHDK, CDR2 SYGVNS. The CDR3 is 13 amino acids. Trimming at V came to 2 bases and at J to 15 bases, leaving 9 bases not matched to a gene. The CDR3 DNA reads TGTGCCAGCAGTGAACTAGCGGGCGGCGTCGCGTTCTTC. This sequence encodes CASSELAGGVAFF.

The V call is TRBV5-5, the J call TRBJ2-7, with a weak D call TRBD1 (6 bases). The CDR3 covers 11 residues. Per germline, CDR1 SGHKS and CDR2 YYEKEE (reference sequence). The V end was cut by 5 bases, the J end by 8 bases, with 11 bases between. The CDR3: CASRRTGQQYF. In DNA, the CDR3 is TGTGCCAGCAGACGAACAGGGCAGCAGTACTTC.

The gene calls are TRBV7-8 and TRBJ2-5, with D possibly being TRBD1 (6 bases). The CDR3 runs 13 residues. In germline, CDR1 is SGHVS, CDR2 FQNEAQ. Trimming removed 4 bases at V and 5 bases at J, with 11 bases between. CDR3 residues: CASSSTGRETQYF. The CDR3 DNA follows: TGTGCCAGCAGCTCCACAGGGCGGGAGACCCAGTACTTC.

V is TRBV5-1 and J is TRBJ2-1; 7 positions match TRBD2. In germline, CDR1 is SGHRS, CDR2 YFSETQ. The CDR3 contains 15 residues. V shed 5 bases and J 1 base; nucleotides not matched to a gene: 6. As DNA, the CDR3 is TGCGCCAGCAGGGGCCAGGGAGGGTCCTACAATGAGCAGTTCTTC. This sequence encodes CASRGQGGSYNEQFF. The full variable domain, its missing parts supplied by reference TRBV5-1 and TRBJ2-1, is KAGVTQTPRYLIKTRGQQVTLSCSPISGHRSVSWYQQTPGQGLQFLFEYFSETQRNKGNFPGRFSGRQFSNSRSEMNVSTLELGDSALYLCASRGQGGSYNEQFFGPGTRLTVL.

This chain links TRBV6-6 with TRBJ2-7, with D perhaps TRBD2 (5 bases). Trimming removed 6 bases from V and 2 bases from J, with 14 bases in between. The germline gives CDR1 MNHNY, CDR2 SVGAGI (reference sequence). The CDR3 runs 14 residues. CDR3 residues: CASSTGISPYEQYF. The CDR3 nucleotides are TGTGCCAGCAGCACCGGGATCAGCCCCTACGAGCAGTACTTC.

The genes are TRBV7-2 and TRBJ2-4; 7 bases are shared with TRBD1. Germline V CDR1 and CDR2: SGHTA, FQGNSA. The CDR3 is 15 residues long. Trimming at V came to 1 base and at J to 4 bases, leaving 4 bases not matched to a gene. The CDR3 DNA is TGTGCCAGCAGCTTAGGGCGACAGGGAAAAAACATTCAGTACTTC. Translation: CASSLGRQGKNIQYF.

The chain is built from TRBV4-3 and TRBJ1-2, with D perhaps TRBD1 (5 bases). The germline CDR1 and CDR2 sequences are LGHNA and YSLEER. V gave up 4 bases and J gave up 4 bases, with 13 bases separating them. The CDR3 extends over 14 amino acids. CDR3 loop: CASSLAWGPYGYTF. For the CDR3, the DNA is TGCGCCAGCAGCCTGGCGTGGGGCCCCTATGGCTACACCTTC.

The rearrangement links TRBV27 to TRBJ2-7; TRBD2 aligns across 8 bases. Germline V gene sequence: CDR1 MNHEY, CDR2 SMNVEV (reference sequence). V shed 3 bases and J 2 bases; nucleotides not matched to a gene: 9. The CDR3 is made up of 16 amino acids. CDR3 coding DNA: TGTGCCAGCAGTTTGCGGGCCAAGCGGGAGCCCTACGAGCAGTACTTC. Protein: CASSLRAKREPYEQYF.

In this sample, this clone turned up once. The chain links TRBV28 to TRBJ1-6; D unresolved. V was cut by 3 bases and J by 6 bases, with 3 bases left in between. This CDR3 has 12 residues. Germline CDR1 and CDR2: MDHEN and SYDVKM. The CDR3 DNA reads as TGTGCCAGCAGTTTTATTAATTCACCCCTCCACTTT. Translating gives CASSFINSPLHF.

The chain is built from TRBV25-1 and TRBJ1-2; possible D gene TRBD1, 6 bases. The CDR3 covers 14 residues. Trimming took 4 bases from V and 5 from J, leaving 14 bases between them. In germline, CDR1 is MGHDK, CDR2 SYGVNS. The CDR3 DNA reads TGTGCCAGCAGTGGCCTAGGGACATCGTATGGCTACACCTTC. It specifies CASSGLGTSYGYTF.